This is a list of T cell receptor beta chains from one sample in a study of blood T cell repertoires in COVID-19. Using immunoSEQ multiplex PCR, the repertoire was profiled, and TCRdb retains in-frame clones only, with some absent. The table shows around 200,000 clones, with around 90% occurring only once. Sample: peripheral blood. The receptors were sampled from a man aged 35 to 55 with acute or convalescent COVID-19. CDR3s include the opening cysteine and the closing phenylalanine or tryptophan. The order of the fields is CDR3 length, J gene, V gene, D gene, clone size, CDR3 protein, CDR3 DNA. The D gene is left open where the match is weak. Not every row has a clone size; where given, it reads once, few, many or a size class.

CDR3 length: 15; J gene: TRBJ1-2; V gene: TRBV18; D gene: TRBD1; clone size: NA; CDR3 protein: CASSPLYRGDGGYTF; CDR3 DNA: TGTGCCAGCTCACCACTTTACAGGGGAGATGGTGGCTACACCTTC
CDR3 length: 16; J gene: TRBJ1-2; V gene: TRBV4-1; D gene: NA; clone size: few; CDR3 protein: CASSQDGAGTNYGYTF; CDR3 DNA: TGCGCCAGCAGCCAAGATGGGGCAGGGACTAACTATGGCTACACCTTC
CDR3 length: 16; J gene: TRBJ2-1; V gene: TRBV4-1; D gene: TRBD2; clone size: once; CDR3 protein: CASSQDPGLPYNEQFF; CDR3 DNA: TGCGCCAGCAGCCAAGACCCGGGACTACCCTACAATGAGCAGTTCTTC
CDR3 length: 15; J gene: TRBJ1-6; V gene: TRBV13; D gene: NA; clone size: NA; CDR3 protein: CASSLGGRAKSPLHF; CDR3 DNA: TGTGCCAGCAGCTTAGGCGGCAGGGCAAAATCACCCCTCCACTTT
CDR3 length: 15; J gene: TRBJ2-3; V gene: TRBV10-3; D gene: TRBD2; clone size: NA; CDR3 protein: CAISASGGGTDTQYF; CDR3 DNA: TGTGCCATCAGTGCTAGCGGGGGGGGCACAGATACGCAGTATTTT
CDR3 length: 11; J gene: TRBJ1-2; V gene: TRBV20-1; D gene: NA; clone size: NA; CDR3 protein: CSAAQGPGYTF; CDR3 DNA: TGCAGTGCGGCACAGGGACCTGGCTACACCTTC
CDR3 length: 14; J gene: TRBJ2-1; V gene: TRBV7-8; D gene: TRBD1; clone size: NA; CDR3 protein: CASSLRQGNNEQFF; CDR3 DNA: TGTGCCAGCAGCTTAAGACAGGGGAACAATGAGCAGTTCTTC
CDR3 length: 16; J gene: TRBJ2-2; V gene: TRBV3-1/TRBV3-2; D gene: NA; clone size: NA; CDR3 protein: CASSSSGFSGAGELFF; CDR3 DNA: TGTGCCAGCAGCTCTTCGGGATTCTCAGGGGCCGGGGAGCTGTTTTTT
CDR3 length: 13; J gene: TRBJ1-2; V gene: TRBV7-2; D gene: NA; clone size: NA; CDR3 protein: CASTPGGPYGYTF; CDR3 DNA: TGTGCCAGCACCCCCGGCGGTCCCTATGGCTACACCTTC
CDR3 length: 14; J gene: TRBJ1-2; V gene: TRBV7-9; D gene: TRBD1; clone size: few; CDR3 protein: CASSSETGYHGYTF; CDR3 DNA: TGTGCCAGCAGCTCAGAGACAGGGTACCATGGCTACACCTTC
CDR3 length: 13; J gene: TRBJ1-3; V gene: TRBV7-2; D gene: NA; clone size: NA; CDR3 protein: CASSFGRGNTIYF; CDR3 DNA: TGTGCCAGCAGCTTCGGCAGGGGAAACACCATATATTTT
CDR3 length: 16; J gene: TRBJ1-5; V gene: TRBV3-1/TRBV3-2; D gene: NA; clone size: few; CDR3 protein: CASSQHGGGRNQPQHF; CDR3 DNA: TGTGCCAGCAGCCAACACGGGGGAGGGCGGAATCAGCCCCAGCATTTT
CDR3 length: 15; J gene: TRBJ1-3; V gene: TRBV6-5; D gene: NA; clone size: NA; CDR3 protein: CASSPRRVAGNTIYF; CDR3 DNA: TGTGCCAGCAGTCCCCGGAGGGTAGCTGGAAACACCATATATTTT
CDR3 length: 16; J gene: TRBJ1-3; V gene: TRBV6-6; D gene: TRBD1; clone size: NA; CDR3 protein: CASSAMQGASGNTIYF; CDR3 DNA: TGTGCCAGCAGTGCTATGCAGGGGGCCTCGGGAAACACCATATATTTT
CDR3 length: 14; J gene: TRBJ1-2; V gene: TRBV11-2; D gene: TRBD1; clone size: NA; CDR3 protein: CASSLADRDYGYTF; CDR3 DNA: TGTGCCAGCAGCTTAGCCGACAGGGACTATGGCTACACCTTC
CDR3 length: 15; J gene: TRBJ1-2; V gene: TRBV28; D gene: TRBD1; clone size: NA; CDR3 protein: CASSFRTGGVYGYTF; CDR3 DNA: TGTGCCAGCAGTTTCCGGACAGGGGGCGTCTATGGCTACACCTTC
CDR3 length: 16; J gene: TRBJ1-3; V gene: TRBV6-6; D gene: NA; clone size: NA; CDR3 protein: CASSYARTNSGNTIYF; CDR3 DNA: TGTGCCAGCAGTTACGCTAGGACAAACTCTGGAAACACCATATATTTT
CDR3 length: 15; J gene: TRBJ1-1; V gene: TRBV19; D gene: NA; clone size: NA; CDR3 protein: CASRSRLQGYTEAFF; CDR3 DNA: TGTGCCAGTCGGTCCCGGCTACAGGGTTACACTGAAGCTTTCTTT
CDR3 length: 14; J gene: TRBJ2-7; V gene: TRBV28; D gene: TRBD1; clone size: NA; CDR3 protein: CASSLTGEVYEQYF; CDR3 DNA: TGTGCCAGCAGTTTGACAGGGGAGGTCTACGAGCAGTACTTC
CDR3 length: 12; J gene: TRBJ2-2; V gene: TRBV5-4; D gene: NA; clone size: NA; CDR3 protein: CASVGGTGELFF; CDR3 DNA: TGTGCCAGCGTAGGGGGCACCGGGGAGCTGTTTTTT
CDR3 length: 14; J gene: TRBJ1-1; V gene: TRBV12-5; D gene: TRBD1; clone size: NA; CDR3 protein: CASGLGTGNTEAFF; CDR3 DNA: TGTGCTAGTGGTCTAGGGACAGGGAACACTGAAGCTTTCTTT
CDR3 length: 13; J gene: TRBJ2-2; V gene: TRBV7-2; D gene: NA; clone size: NA; CDR3 protein: CASTLVGPGELFF; CDR3 DNA: TGTGCCAGCACCTTAGTTGGGCCCGGGGAGCTGTTTTTT